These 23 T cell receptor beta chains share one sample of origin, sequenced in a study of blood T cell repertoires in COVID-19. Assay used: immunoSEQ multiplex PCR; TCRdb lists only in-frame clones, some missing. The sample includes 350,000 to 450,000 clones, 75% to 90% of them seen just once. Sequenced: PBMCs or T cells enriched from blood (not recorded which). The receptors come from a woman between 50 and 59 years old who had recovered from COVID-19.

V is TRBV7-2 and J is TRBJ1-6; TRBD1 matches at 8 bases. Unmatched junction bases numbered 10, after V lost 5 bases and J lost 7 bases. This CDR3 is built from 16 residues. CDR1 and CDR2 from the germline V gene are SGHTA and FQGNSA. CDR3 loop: CASSVTGGTGNSPLHF. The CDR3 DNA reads TGTGCCAGCAGCGTAACAGGGGGGACTGGGAATTCACCCCTCCACTTT.

The DNA for the CDR3 is TGTGCCTGGAGTCGGGGAACAGGGGTGAGGTTCGACACCTTC. It is translated as CAWSRGTGVRFDTF. The genes are TRBV30 and TRBJ1-2; TRBD1 matches at 7 bases. CDR1 and CDR2 from the germline V gene are GTSNPN and SVGIG (reference sequence). CDR3 size: 14 residues. V was clipped by 2 bases and J by 12 bases; unmatched bases: 15.

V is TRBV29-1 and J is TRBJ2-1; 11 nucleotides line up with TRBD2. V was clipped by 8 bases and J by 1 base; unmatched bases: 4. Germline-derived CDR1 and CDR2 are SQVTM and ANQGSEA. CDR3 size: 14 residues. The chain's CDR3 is CSSWTSGSYNEQFF. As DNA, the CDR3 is TGCAGCTCCTGGACTAGCGGGTCCTACAATGAGCAGTTCTTC.

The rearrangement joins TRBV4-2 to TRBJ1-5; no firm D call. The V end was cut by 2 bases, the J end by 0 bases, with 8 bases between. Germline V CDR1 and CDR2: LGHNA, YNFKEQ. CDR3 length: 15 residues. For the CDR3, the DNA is TGTGCCAGCAGCCAATCTATCACTAGCAATCAGCCCCAGCATTTT. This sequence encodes CASSQSITSNQPQHF.

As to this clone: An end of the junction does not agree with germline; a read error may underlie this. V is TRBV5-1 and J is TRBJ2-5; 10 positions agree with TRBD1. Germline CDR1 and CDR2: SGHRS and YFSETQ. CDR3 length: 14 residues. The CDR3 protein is CASSPGTGDESQYF. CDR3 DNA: TGCGCCAGCAGCCCGGGGACAGGGGATGAGAGCCAGTACTTC.

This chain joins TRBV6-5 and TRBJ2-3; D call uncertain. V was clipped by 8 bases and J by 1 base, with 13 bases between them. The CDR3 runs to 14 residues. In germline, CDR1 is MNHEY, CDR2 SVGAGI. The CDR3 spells CASGEEFRTDTQYF. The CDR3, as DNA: TGTGCCAGCGGCGAGGAGTTCCGCACAGATACGCAGTATTTT.

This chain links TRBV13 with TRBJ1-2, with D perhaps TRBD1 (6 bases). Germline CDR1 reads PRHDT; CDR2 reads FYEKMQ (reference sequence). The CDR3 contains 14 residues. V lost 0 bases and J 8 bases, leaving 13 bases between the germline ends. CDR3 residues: CASSLGQGEYGYTF. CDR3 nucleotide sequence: TGTGCCAGCAGCTTAGGACAGGGAGAATACGGCTACACCTTC.

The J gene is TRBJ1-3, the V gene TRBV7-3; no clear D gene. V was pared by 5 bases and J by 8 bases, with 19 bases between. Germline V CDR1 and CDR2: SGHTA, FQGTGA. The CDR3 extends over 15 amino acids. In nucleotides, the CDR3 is TGTGCCAGCAGCCGGGGAACACAGCCGCCTGACACCATATATTTT. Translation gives CASSRGTQPPDTIYF.

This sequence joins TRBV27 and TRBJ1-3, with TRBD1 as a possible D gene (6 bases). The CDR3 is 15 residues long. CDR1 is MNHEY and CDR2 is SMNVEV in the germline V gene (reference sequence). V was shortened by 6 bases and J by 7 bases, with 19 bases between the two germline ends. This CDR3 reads CASSPDTGNWNTIYF. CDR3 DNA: TGTGCCAGCAGCCCCGATACAGGGAACTGGAACACCATATATTTT.

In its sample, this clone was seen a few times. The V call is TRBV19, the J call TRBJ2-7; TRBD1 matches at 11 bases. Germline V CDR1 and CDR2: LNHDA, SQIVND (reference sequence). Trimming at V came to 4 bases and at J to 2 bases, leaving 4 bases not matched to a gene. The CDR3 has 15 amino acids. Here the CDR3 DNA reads TGTGCCAGTAGTAAACCGGGACAGGGGGCCTACGAGCAGTACTTC. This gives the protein CASSKPGQGAYEQYF. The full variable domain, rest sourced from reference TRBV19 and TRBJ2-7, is DGGITQSPKYLFRKEGQNVTLSCEQNLNHDAMYWYRQDPGQGLRLIYYSQIVNDFQKGDIAEGYSVSREKKESFPLTVTSAQKNPTAFYLCASSKPGQGAYEQYFGPGTRLTVT.

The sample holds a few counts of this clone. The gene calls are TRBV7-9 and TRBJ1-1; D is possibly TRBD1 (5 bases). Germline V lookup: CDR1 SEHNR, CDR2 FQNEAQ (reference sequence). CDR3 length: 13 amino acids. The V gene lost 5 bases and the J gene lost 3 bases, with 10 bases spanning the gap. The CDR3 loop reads CASSRGGYTEAFF. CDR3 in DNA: TGTGCCAGCAGCCGGGGGGGATACACTGAAGCTTTCTTT.

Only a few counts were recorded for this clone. The CDR3 here is CASSQPGQSYTF. Here the CDR3 DNA reads TGTGCCAGCAGCCAGCCCGGACAGAGCTACACCTTC. The J gene is TRBJ1-2, the V gene TRBV3-1 (or the pseudogene TRBV3-2), with D perhaps matching TRBD1 (6 bases). Germline V gives CDR1 LGHDT, CDR2 YNNKEL (reference sequence). This CDR3 has 12 residues. Trimming took off 3 bases at V and 9 bases at J, with 11 bases between the two ends.

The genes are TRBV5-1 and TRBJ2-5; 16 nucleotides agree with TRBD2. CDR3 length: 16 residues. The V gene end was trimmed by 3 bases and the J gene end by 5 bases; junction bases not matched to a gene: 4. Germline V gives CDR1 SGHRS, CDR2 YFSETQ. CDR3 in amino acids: CASSYGTSGGAETQYF. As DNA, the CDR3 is TGCGCCAGCAGCTACGGGACTAGCGGGGGGGCGGAGACCCAGTACTTC.

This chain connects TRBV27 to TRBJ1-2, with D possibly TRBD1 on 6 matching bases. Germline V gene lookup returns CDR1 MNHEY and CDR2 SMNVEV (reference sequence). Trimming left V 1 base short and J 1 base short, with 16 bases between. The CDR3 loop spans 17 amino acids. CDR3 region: CASSLWGGGGGNYGYTF. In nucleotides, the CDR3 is TGTGCCAGCAGTTTATGGGGGGGAGGGGGAGGTAACTATGGCTACACCTTC.

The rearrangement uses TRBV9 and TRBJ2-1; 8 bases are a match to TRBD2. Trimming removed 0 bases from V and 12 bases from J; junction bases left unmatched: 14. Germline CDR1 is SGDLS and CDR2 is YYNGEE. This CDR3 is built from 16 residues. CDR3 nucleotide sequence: TGTGCCAGCAGCGTAGACGCGGGGGGCTCAGTGCGGGGGCAGTTCTTC. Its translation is CASSVDAGGSVRGQFF. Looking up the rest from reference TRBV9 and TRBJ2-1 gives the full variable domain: DSGVTQTPKHLITATGQRVTLRCSPRSGDLSVYWYQQSLDQGLQFLIQYYNGEERAKGNILERFSAQQFPDLHSELNLSSLELGDSALYFCASSVDAGGSVRGQFFGPGTRLTVL.

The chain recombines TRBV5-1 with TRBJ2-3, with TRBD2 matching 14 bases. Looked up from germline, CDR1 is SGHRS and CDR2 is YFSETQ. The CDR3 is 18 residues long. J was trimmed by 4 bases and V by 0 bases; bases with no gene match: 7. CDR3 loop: CASSLVSLGLAGADTQYF. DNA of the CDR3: TGCGCCAGCAGCTTGGTATCTTTGGGACTAGCGGGAGCAGATACGCAGTATTTT.

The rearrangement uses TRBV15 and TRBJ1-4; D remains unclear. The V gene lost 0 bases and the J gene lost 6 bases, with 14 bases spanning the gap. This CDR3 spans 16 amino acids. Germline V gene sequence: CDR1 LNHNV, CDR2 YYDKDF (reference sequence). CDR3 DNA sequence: TGTGCCACCAGCAGAGATGCAGGTTCGATCGATGAAAAACTGTTTTTT. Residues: CATSRDAGSIDEKLFF.

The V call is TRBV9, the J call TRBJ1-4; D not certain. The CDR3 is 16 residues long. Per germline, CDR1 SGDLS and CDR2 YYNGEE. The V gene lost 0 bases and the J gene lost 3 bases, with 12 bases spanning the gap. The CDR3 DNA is TGTGCCAGCAGCGTAGCGTCATATGGGCCTAATGAAAAACTGTTTTTT. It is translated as CASSVASYGPNEKLFF.

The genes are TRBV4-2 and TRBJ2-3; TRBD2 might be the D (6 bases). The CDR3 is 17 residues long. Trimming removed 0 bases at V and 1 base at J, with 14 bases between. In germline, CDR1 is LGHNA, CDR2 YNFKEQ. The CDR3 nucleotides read TGTGCCAGCAGCCAAGAGCTGGCGGGGTCCGGCACAGATACGCAGTATTTT. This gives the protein CASSQELAGSGTDTQYF.

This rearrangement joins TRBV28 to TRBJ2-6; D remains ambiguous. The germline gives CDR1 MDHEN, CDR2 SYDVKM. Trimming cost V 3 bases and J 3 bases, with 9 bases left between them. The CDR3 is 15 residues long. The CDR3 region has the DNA TGTGCCAGCAGTTTCTCGGTGTTTGGGGCCAACGTCCTGACTTTC. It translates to CASSFSVFGANVLTF. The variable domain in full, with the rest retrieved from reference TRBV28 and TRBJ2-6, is DVKVTQSSRYLVKRTGEKVFLECVQDMDHENMFWYRQDPGLGLRLIYFSYDVKMKEKGDIPEGYSVSREKKERFSLILESASTNQTSMYLCASSFSVFGANVLTFGAGSRLTVL.

CDR3 nucleotides: TGTGCCAGCAAGGACAGGGCCCTCGGTGGTGGCTACACCTTC. It codes for CASKDRALGGGYTF. The rearrangement uses TRBV3-1 (or the pseudogene TRBV3-2) and TRBJ1-2; TRBD1 matches 8 bases. In germline, CDR1 is LGHDT, CDR2 YNNKEL (reference sequence). This CDR3 has 14 amino acids. V shed 7 bases and J 7 bases; nucleotides not matched to a gene: 11.

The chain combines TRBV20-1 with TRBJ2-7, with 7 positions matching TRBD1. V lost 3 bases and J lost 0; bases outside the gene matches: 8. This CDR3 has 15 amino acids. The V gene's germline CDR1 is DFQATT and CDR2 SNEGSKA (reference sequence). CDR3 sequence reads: CSASRPQGISYEQYF. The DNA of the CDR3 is TGCAGTGCTAGTCGACCACAGGGGATCTCCTACGAGCAGTACTTC.

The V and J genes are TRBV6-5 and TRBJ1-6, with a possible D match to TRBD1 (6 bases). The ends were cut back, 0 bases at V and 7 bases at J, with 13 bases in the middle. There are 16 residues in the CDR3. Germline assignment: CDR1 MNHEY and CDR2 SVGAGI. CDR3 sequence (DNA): TGTGCCAGCAGTTACTCCCGGGCAGGGGTGAATTCACCCCTCCACTTT. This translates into CASSYSRAGVNSPLHF.